The entry below describes one T cell receptor (beta chain). This clone's antigen is unknown. Within one base of it there is no much larger clone, and no base qualities were kept. The sample originates from a study of blood T cell repertoires in COVID-19 (dated by TCRdb to about 2020). For the study in its entirety: Samples covering the acute and convalescent phases of COVID-19 were provided by collaborators in the United States, Italy and Spain. The material from the prospective study consisted of cDNA or gDNA derived from T cells, B-cell-depleted T cells, or PBMCs. Subjects who had been exposed to COVID-19, were actively infected with it, or had recovered from it provided the deeply sampled blood TCRbeta repertoires that made up the dataset. The repertoires were released in a freely available public database meant as a resource for research on the immune response to SARS-CoV-2. The samples were drawn from two sources: the first 160 participants of the ongoing ImmuneRACE study, and 1,254 subjects contributed by 6 global collaborators. A de-identified subject ID, COVID-19 status, age in years and sex were almost always included in the sample metadata. Where available, HLA class I and class II types were taken from metadata supplied by the sample provider and were not determined by assay-based typing.

Broader findings and caveats from the paper: How much clinical and demographic metadata was included differed by source and by participant, and the metadata was provided uncurated.

TCRbeta CDR3 regions were amplified from genomic DNA by means of the immunoSEQ Assay, a bias-controlled multiplex PCR. Turning to the authors' computational methods: The number of nucleated cells in each sample was estimated by amplification of reference gene primers within the assay. To quantify the absolute abundance of each unique TCRbeta CDR3 rearrangement, sequence reads were collapsed and filtered. Productive Simpson clonality was computed per sample as the square root of Simpson's diversity index over productive rearrangements. TCRdb holds this immuneACCESS table with in-frame rearrangements only. Some clones are missing; in checked studies, unresolved V genes explain under half, and the rest has no known cause. V and J calls and clone size are as listed in that table; D and trimming were resolved from the DNA. In all, the sample holds 60,000 to 80,000 clones, and roughly 90% of those were seen once. About 6% of the sample comes from the top ten.

The CDR3 measures 14 amino acids from cysteine to phenylalanine. The retained sequence is limited to the CDR3, 42 bases, with the frame set at the first base. Trimming accounts for 0 bases at V and 7 bases at J, while the number of junction bases matched to no gene is 4. Taken from the germline V gene, the CDR1 and CDR2 loops are SGHRS and YFSETQ. Each collaborating institution followed its own protocols to collect whole blood in K2EDTA tubes. For TCRbeta analysis, collaborators shipped samples as frozen whole blood, isolated PBMCs, or DNA extracted from either of those sample types. The rearranged segments are TRBV5-1 and TRBJ1-1; TRBD1 lines up with 9 middle nucleotides. This clonotype was obtained from a human donor in a cohort sampled during active COVID-19. Specimen: peripheral blood. Here is the DNA: TGCGCCAGCAGCTTGGTAACGGGACAGGGTGAAGCTTTCTTT. This is translated as CASSLVTGQGEAFF.